One sample yielded the 32 T cell receptor beta chains listed below, sequenced in a study of blood T cell repertoires in COVID-19 (dated by TCRdb to the early 2020s). Libraries were built with the immunoSEQ multiplex PCR assay. TCRdb re-hosts the immuneACCESS table, in-frame sequences only. Its copies lack some clones; in the studies checked, an unresolved V gene accounts for under half of them, and the cause for the rest is not known. The sample contains tens of thousands of clones, around 85% of them found a single time. Together, the top ten hold roughly 37% of the sample. Sample: peripheral blood. The receptors shown here come from an elderly man with acute or convalescent COVID-19.

The chain carries TRBV6-6 and TRBJ1-1; D gene ambiguous. CDR3 length: 15 residues. V gave up 4 bases and J gave up 1 base, with 13 bases separating them. From germline, CDR1 is MNHNY and CDR2 SVGAGI (reference sequence). The CDR3 DNA sequence: TGTGCCAGCAGTTTCCGCGAAATTCAGAACACTGAAGCTTTCTTT. Its protein is CASSFREIQNTEAFF.

The chain recombines TRBV19 with TRBJ2-3; TRBD2 might be the D (6 bases). V was pared by 5 bases and J by 2 bases, with 14 bases between. Germline V gives CDR1 LNHDA, CDR2 SQIVND (reference sequence). The length of the CDR3 is 15 residues. Written as DNA, the CDR3 is TGTGCCAGTAGTTTGAGTAGCGGTCCCACAGATACGCAGTATTTT. This codes for CASSLSSGPTDTQYF.

This chain uses TRBV9 with TRBJ2-1, with D possibly matching TRBD2 (6 bases). The CDR3 is 15 residues long. The germline V and J ends were trimmed by 0 bases and 1 base, with 8 bases remaining between them. Germline loops: CDR1 SGDLS, CDR2 YYNGEE. The CDR3 protein is CASSVVAGSYNEQFF. The CDR3 region has the DNA TGTGCCAGCAGCGTAGTGGCGGGGTCCTACAATGAGCAGTTCTTC.

The chain uses TRBV28 and TRBJ2-1; 11 bases agree with TRBD1. CDR3 length: 14 residues. The junction had 8 bases not matched to a gene; V was cut back by 6 bases and J by 10 bases. Per the germline V gene, CDR1 is MDHEN and CDR2 is SYDVKM. The CDR3 DNA is TGTGCCAGCAGACGGGACAGGGGGACGTGGGAGCAGTTCTTC. Protein: CASRRDRGTWEQFF.

This clone was found once. This chain connects TRBV11-3 to TRBJ2-1, with 10 bases fitting TRBD2. This CDR3 has 16 residues. The germline gives CDR1 SGHNT, CDR2 YENEEA. V was clipped by 3 bases and J by 5 bases; unmatched bases: 7. CDR3 in DNA: TGTGCCAGCAGCTTCTCCGGGACTAGCGCTAACAATGAGCAGTTCTTC. Translating gives CASSFSGTSANNEQFF.

This clone was counted a few times. For the CDR3, the DNA is TGTGCCAGCAGTGAAGCCGAGCGGGAGGCCACAGATACGCAGTATTTT. Translated: CASSEAEREATDTQYF. The rearrangement links TRBV6-1 to TRBJ2-3, with 9 nucleotides matching TRBD2. Trimming cost V 0 bases and J 2 bases; bases outside gene matches: 3. The CDR3 contains 16 residues. From germline, CDR1 is MNHNS and CDR2 SASEGT.

The chain joins TRBV1 to TRBJ2-7; TRBD1 was called by the table and not checked on the DNA. TRBV1 counts as a pseudogene. CDR3 length equals 18 residues. CDR3 DNA: TGCACCAGCAGCCCCCGACGAGGGGGACAGCCAAAAACCTACGAGCAGTACTTC. Encoded protein: CTSSPRRGGQPKTYEQYF.

The chain is built from TRBV5-1 and TRBJ2-1; the D gene is possibly TRBD1 (5 bases). CDR3 length: 16 amino acids. Trimming took off 0 bases at V and 0 bases at J, with 10 bases between the two ends. The germline CDR1 and CDR2 sequences are SGHRS and YFSETQ. CDR3 in DNA: TGCGCCAGCAGCTTGGCGTCAGGGCCCTCCTACAATGAGCAGTTCTTC. Translating it yields CASSLASGPSYNEQFF. Full variable domain (remainder filled in from reference TRBV5-1 and TRBJ2-1): KAGVTQTPRYLIKTRGQQVTLSCSPISGHRSVSWYQQTPGQGLQFLFEYFSETQRNKGNFPGRFSGRQFSNSRSEMNVSTLELGDSALYLCASSLASGPSYNEQFFGPGTRLTVL.

The chain employs TRBV5-6 and TRBJ2-2; TRBD2 is a possible D gene (5 bases). CDR1 is SGHDT and CDR2 is YYEEEE in the germline V gene. The CDR3 length is 16 residues. Trimming left V 6 bases short and J 0 bases short, with 15 bases between. The DNA for the CDR3 is TGTGCCAGCACCAAGTTCGGAGGTTCGAACACCGGGGAGCTGTTTTTT. This gives the protein CASTKFGGSNTGELFF.

On this clone: In the same sample, other DNA sequences code for this CDR3. This sequence joins TRBV9 and TRBJ1-3; no reliable D call. Germline CDR1 is SGDLS and CDR2 is YYNGEE. Deletions cut 2 bases from V and 0 bases from J, with 9 bases between. The CDR3 is 15 amino acids. The CDR3 loop reads CASSVTGSSGNTIYF. The DNA for the CDR3 is TGTGCCAGCAGCGTTACGGGGAGCTCTGGAAACACCATATATTTT.

The CDR3 DNA is TGTGCCAGCAGACCGCCGGGACAGGGAATGAACACTGAAGCTTTCTTT. This gives the protein CASRPPGQGMNTEAFF. The V call is TRBV28, the J call TRBJ1-1; the match to TRBD1 covers 9 bases. Germline lookup yields CDR1 MDHEN and CDR2 SYDVKM. The CDR3 runs 16 residues. Trimming cost V 6 bases and J 0 bases; bases outside gene matches: 8. The complete variable domain, with remaining parts taken from reference TRBV28 and TRBJ1-1, reads DVKVTQSSRYLVKRTGEKVFLECVQDMDHENMFWYRQDPGLGLRLIYFSYDVKMKEKGDIPEGYSVSREKKERFSLILESASTNQTSMYLCASRPPGQGMNTEAFFGQGTRLTVV.

The sample holds a few counts of this clone. The chain has TRBV28 and TRBJ2-7; 8 nucleotides agree with TRBD1. V gave up 5 bases and J gave up 0 bases; unmatched junction bases: 6. CDR1 and CDR2 (germline): MDHEN, SYDVKM. The CDR3 runs 15 residues. CDR3 DNA sequence: TGTGCCAGCAGTATTACGGGACAGGCCTCCTACGAGCAGTACTTC. As protein: CASSITGQASYEQYF.

J is TRBJ2-5 and V is TRBV24-1; a weak D match, TRBD2 (5 bases). The CDR3 is 12 residues long. Trimming left V 5 bases short and J 7 bases short, with 10 bases between. CDR1 KGHDR and CDR2 SFDVKD come from the germline V gene. The CDR3 coding sequence is TGTGCCACCAGTGGGGGAGTGGGGACCCAGTACTTC. This encodes CATSGGVGTQYF.

V usage is TRBV21-1 and J usage is TRBJ2-5; the D call in the table, TRBD2, was not verified against the DNA. TRBV21-1 constitutes a pseudogene. The CDR3 sequence is 12 residues long. CDR3 DNA: TGTGCCAGCTCGCCCTATCGGGAGACCCAGTACTTC. It codes for CASSPYRETQYF.

V usage is TRBV5-4 and J usage is TRBJ2-7, with 7 bases aligning to TRBD2. This CDR3 has 15 amino acids. The V and J ends lost 3 bases and 5 bases, in that order; junction bases with no gene match: 11. Germline-derived CDR1 and CDR2 are SGHNT and YYREEE (reference sequence). The CDR3 region has the DNA TGTGCCAGCAGCTCCACCGGGACTATTTGGGACGAGCAGTACTTC. It yields the protein CASSSTGTIWDEQYF.

The V gene is TRBV6-4, the J gene TRBJ2-1; TRBD2 might be the D (5 bases). This CDR3 has 15 amino acids. Germline CDR1 MRHNA, CDR2 SNTAGT. Deletions cut 3 bases from V and 0 bases from J, with 9 bases between. This CDR3 is CASSERESSYNEQFF. DNA for the CDR3: TGTGCCAGCAGTGAACGGGAAAGCTCCTACAATGAGCAGTTCTTC.

This clone was seen a single time. The gene calls are TRBV5-6 and TRBJ2-5, with D perhaps TRBD1 (6 bases). The CDR3 length is 14 residues. Trimming cost V 6 bases and J 4 bases, with 16 bases left between them. CDR1 is SGHDT and CDR2 is YYEEEE in the germline V gene. The CDR3 protein is CASNNLGGGETQYF. CDR3 bases: TGTGCCAGCAACAACCTAGGGGGTGGAGAGACCCAGTACTTC.

This chain uses TRBV29-1 with TRBJ1-2, with D unclear. Trimming shortened V by 1 base and J by 8 bases, and 8 bases separated the two germline ends. CDR1 is SQVTM and CDR2 is ANQGSEA in the germline V gene. The CDR3 runs to 11 residues. This CDR3 reads CSVEGPLGYTF. In DNA, the CDR3 is TGCAGCGTTGAAGGGCCTTTGGGCTACACCTTC.

V is TRBV6-5 and J is TRBJ1-5; D unclear. Trimming removed 7 bases at V and 1 base at J, with 11 bases between. In germline, CDR1 is MNHEY, CDR2 SVGAGI. The CDR3 runs to 14 residues. DNA for the CDR3: TGTGCCAGCACTACCCCCGGGAGCAATCAGCCCCAGCATTTT. It yields the protein CASTTPGSNQPQHF.

The count of this clone is one. This chain joins TRBV5-6 and TRBJ2-6; D ambiguous. V was trimmed by 0 bases and J by 0 bases, leaving 4 bases between them. Germline V gene lookup returns CDR1 SGHDT and CDR2 YYEEEE. The CDR3 consists of 15 residues. The CDR3 nucleotides are TGTGCCAGCAGCTTGGGACTCTCTGGGGCCAACGTCCTGACTTTC. It encodes CASSLGLSGANVLTF.

This rearrangement joins TRBV6-6 to TRBJ2-7; D might be TRBD1 (10 bases). CDR3 size: 20 residues. From germline, CDR1 is MNHNY and CDR2 SVGAGI (reference sequence). The germline V and J ends were trimmed by 5 bases and 2 bases, with 31 bases remaining between them. CDR3 nucleotides: TGTGCCAGCAGTCCAAACTGGGACAGGGGAAAGCGGGAGGTAACCTACGAGCAGTACTTC. It yields the protein CASSPNWDRGKREVTYEQYF.

This rearrangement joins TRBV5-5 to TRBJ2-5; a possible D gene is TRBD1 (6 bases). V lost 0 bases and J lost 4, with 10 bases in between. The CDR3 sequence is 14 residues long. The germline gives CDR1 SGHKS, CDR2 YYEKEE (reference sequence). The CDR3 nucleotides are TGTGCCAGCAGCTTGGTTGCAGGGGTAGAGACCCAGTACTTC. Encoded protein: CASSLVAGVETQYF.

This clone was found a few times. The rearrangement uses TRBV6-6 and TRBJ1-5; D call uncertain. The germline gives CDR1 MNHNY, CDR2 SVGAGI (reference sequence). V was shortened by 3 bases and J by 0 bases, with 3 bases between the two germline ends. The CDR3 runs to 13 residues. For the CDR3, the DNA is TGTGCCAGCAGTTATCTTAGCAATCAGCCCCAGCATTTT. Its protein is CASSYLSNQPQHF.

This chain connects TRBV29-1 to TRBJ1-2; unclear D gene. V was pared by 1 base and J by 6 bases, with 6 bases between. The CDR3 is made up of 11 amino acids. Germline CDR1 is SQVTM and CDR2 is ANQGSEA. The CDR3 coding sequence is TGCAGCGTTGAAGGTAATGATGGCTACACCTTC. Encoded protein: CSVEGNDGYTF.

CDR3: CAISVDKSNTEAFF. CDR3 in DNA: TGTGCCATCAGTGTTGACAAATCCAACACTGAAGCTTTCTTT. The chain carries TRBV10-3 and TRBJ1-1, with D hard to call. V was shortened by 4 bases and J by 2 bases, with 11 bases between the two germline ends. The CDR3 has 14 residues. Germline values: CDR1 ENHRY, CDR2 SYGVKD.

The chain couples TRBV28 to TRBJ1-4, with D tentatively TRBD1 (5 bases). Trimming pared 6 bases from V and 6 bases from J, leaving 20 bases between. The germline V gene encodes CDR1 MDHEN and CDR2 SYDVKM. CDR3 length: 16 residues. As DNA, the CDR3 is TGTGCCAGCAGGCTACCTACGAGGGGAGGTCATGAAAAACTGTTTTTT. Translating gives CASRLPTRGGHEKLFF.

This clone was seen more than once but under ten times. The chain employs TRBV2 and TRBJ1-2; 11 bases are a match to TRBD1. The CDR3 length is 15 residues. Germline trimming cut 5 bases from V and 4 bases from J; bases unmatched to any gene: 6. The germline CDR1 and CDR2 sequences are SNHLY and FYNNEI. The CDR3 DNA sequence: TGTGCCAGCAGTCCTCGGGACAGGGGGGGCTATGGCTACACCTTC. Its translation: CASSPRDRGGYGYTF.

V and J are TRBV11-3 and TRBJ2-7; D is perhaps TRBD2 (6 bases). V was cut by 4 bases and J by 2 bases, with 18 bases left in between. Germline CDR1 reads SGHNT; CDR2 reads YENEEA. The CDR3 has 16 residues. CDR3 protein: CASSSSSAPLPYEQYF. The CDR3 coding sequence is TGTGCCAGCAGCTCCTCTAGCGCCCCGCTCCCCTACGAGCAGTACTTC.

V gene TRBV29-1 combines with J gene TRBJ2-7, with TRBD2 matching 9 bases. The trim removed 7 bases at V and 4 bases at J, leaving 20 bases unmatched. This CDR3 is built from 17 residues. The germline V gene encodes CDR1 SQVTM and CDR2 ANQGSEA. The CDR3 loop reads CSAILGGTGTSSYEQYF. The CDR3, as DNA: TGCAGCGCCATCCTTGGGGGAACCGGGACTAGCAGTTACGAGCAGTACTTC.

The chain's CDR3 is CASSIAGELQSPLHF. The DNA for the CDR3 is TGTGCCAGTAGTATAGCGGGGGAACTGCAATCACCCCTCCACTTT. The chain uses TRBV19 and TRBJ1-6; weak D call: TRBD1 (5 bases). V lost 1 base and J 10 bases, leaving 14 bases between the germline ends. This CDR3 comprises 15 residues. CDR1 is LNHDA and CDR2 is SQIVND in the germline V gene (reference sequence).

This rearrangement joins TRBV7-2 to TRBJ1-4; D gene uncertain. The CDR3 covers 14 residues. The germline V and J ends were trimmed by 3 bases and 3 bases, with 8 bases remaining between them. The V gene's germline CDR1 is SGHTA and CDR2 FQGNSA. The CDR3 coding sequence is TGTGCCAGCAGCTTGAGGAGATCTAATGAAAAACTGTTTTTT. Translating it yields CASSLRRSNEKLFF.

Here the CDR3 reads CAIRPGLAGIQETQYF. CDR3 in DNA: TGTGCCATCAGGCCGGGGCTAGCGGGGATTCAAGAGACCCAGTACTTC. V gene TRBV10-3 combines with J gene TRBJ2-5, with TRBD2 matching 9 bases. Germline V gives CDR1 ENHRY, CDR2 SYGVKD. V gave up 6 bases and J gave up 2 bases; unmatched junction bases: 10. The CDR3 contains 16 residues.